One sample yielded the 20 T cell receptor beta chains listed below, sequenced in a study of blood T cell repertoires in COVID-19 (dated by TCRdb to the early 2020s). The library was generated by the immunoSEQ multiplex PCR assay. This is the immuneACCESS table as TCRdb keeps it, with only in-frame sequences that have V and J called. A part of the clones is gone; compared with another copy, unresolved V genes explain less than half, and the rest is unexplained. The sample table holds 130,000 to 150,000 clones, of which around four fifths were seen once. The ten largest clones represent 2.5% to 3% of the sample. The sequencing sample was made of peripheral blood. All receptors come from a woman aged 35 to 49 with active or convalescent COVID-19.

The V call is TRBV30, the J call TRBJ2-2; the D gene is possibly TRBD2 (6 bases). Germline V gives CDR1 GTSNPN, CDR2 SVGIG (reference sequence). V was cut by 4 bases and J by 0 bases, with 6 bases left in between. The CDR3 is 13 amino acids. The CDR3 coding sequence is TGTGCCTGGACTAGCGCGAACACCGGGGAGCTGTTTTTT. It encodes CAWTSANTGELFF.

This clone appeared a single time. V gene TRBV30 combines with J gene TRBJ2-7; possibly TRBD1 for D (6 bases). This CDR3 is built from 14 residues. Trimming stripped 5 bases from V and 2 bases from J, with 16 bases between. Germline V gives CDR1 GTSNPN, CDR2 SVGIG (reference sequence). The DNA of the CDR3 is TGTGCCTGGTCAACAGGGATGATACCCTACGAGCAGTACTTC. Its translation: CAWSTGMIPYEQYF.

The rearrangement joins TRBV9 to TRBJ2-7; D possibly corresponds to TRBD1 (6 bases). Germline CDR1 is SGDLS and CDR2 is YYNGEE. The CDR3 has 13 amino acids. Trimming pared 4 bases from V and 6 bases from J, leaving 14 bases between. CDR3 protein: CASSPSGQSEQYF. CDR3 bases: TGTGCCAGCAGCCCTTCCGGACAGAGCGAGCAGTACTTC.

The chain is built from TRBV30 and TRBJ2-1; tentatively, D is TRBD1 (5 bases). Germline V gene sequence: CDR1 GTSNPN, CDR2 SVGIG (reference sequence). V was clipped by 0 bases and J by 2 bases, with 14 bases between them. The CDR3 is 16 residues long. The CDR3 here is CAWSVIPGSPYNEQFF. In nucleotides, the CDR3 is TGTGCCTGGAGTGTAATCCCAGGGTCCCCCTACAATGAGCAGTTCTTC.

V is TRBV3-1 (or the pseudogene TRBV3-2) and J is TRBJ2-7, with 10 bases lining up with TRBD1. The V gene's germline CDR1 is LGHDT and CDR2 YNNKEL (reference sequence). J was trimmed by 12 bases and V by 4 bases; bases with no gene match: 6. The CDR3 has 12 residues. The CDR3 nucleotides read TGTGCCAGCAGCCGGACAGGGGGTAGGCCGTACTTC. It translates to CASSRTGGRPYF.

The chain uses TRBV6-5 and TRBJ1-1, with 9 bases fitting TRBD1. This CDR3 is 14 amino acids long. Germline V gene data show CDR1 as MNHEY and CDR2 as SVGAGI. V was pared by 7 bases and J by 7 bases, with 10 bases of the junction left unmatched. The CDR3 sequence is CASKMTGGRVEAFF. The DNA of the CDR3 is TGTGCCAGCAAGATGACAGGGGGAAGAGTTGAAGCTTTCTTT.

The rearrangement joins TRBV28 to TRBJ2-1; possible D gene TRBD2, 7 bases. Per the germline V gene, CDR1 is MDHEN and CDR2 is SYDVKM. V lost 8 bases and J lost 3, with 20 bases in between. This CDR3 spans 16 amino acids. The CDR3 loop is CASHPGGRGFYNEQFF. The CDR3 nucleotides read TGTGCCAGCCACCCGGGGGGCAGGGGTTTCTACAATGAGCAGTTCTTC.

This clone was observed once. This chain joins TRBV3-1 (or the pseudogene TRBV3-2) and TRBJ2-5, with 9 bases lining up with TRBD1. CDR3 length equals 18 residues. V lost 4 bases to trimming and J lost 2 bases; unmatched junction nucleotides: 14. Germline V lookup: CDR1 LGHDT, CDR2 YNNKEL (reference sequence). CDR3 residues: CASSRRGTGPISQETQYF. The CDR3 DNA sequence: TGTGCCAGCAGCCGAAGGGGGACAGGGCCGATTAGTCAAGAGACCCAGTACTTC.

The rearrangement uses TRBV28 and TRBJ2-5; the match to TRBD2 covers 8 bases. Germline assignment: CDR1 MDHEN and CDR2 SYDVKM. The CDR3 extends over 15 amino acids. Trimming at V came to 6 bases and at J to 7 bases, leaving 13 bases not matched to a gene. The CDR3 nucleotides are TGTGCCAGCAGCCCGCCACGGGGGGGCCGGGGGACCCAGTACTTC. It is translated as CASSPPRGGRGTQYF.

The rearrangement uses TRBV25-1 and TRBJ1-1; TRBD1 matches at 7 bases. V shed 1 base and J 5 bases; nucleotides not matched to a gene: 10. CDR3 length: 16 amino acids. Germline lookup yields CDR1 MGHDK and CDR2 SYGVNS. The CDR3 nucleotides are TGTGCCAGCAGTGAATCAGAGGGGGCGGGGCGTACTGAAGCTTTCTTT. Translated: CASSESEGAGRTEAFF.

The chain links TRBV11-3 to TRBJ1-1; no definite D call. V was cut by 2 bases and J by 3 bases, with 4 bases left in between. Germline CDR1 is SGHNT and CDR2 is YENEEA. The CDR3 extends over 12 amino acids. The CDR3 here is CASSLYDTEAFF. CDR3 bases: TGTGCCAGCAGCTTATATGACACTGAAGCTTTCTTT.

This clone was counted only a few times. The chain has TRBV5-1 and TRBJ2-3, with 8 bases matching TRBD2. The CDR3 sequence is 14 residues long. Losses at the gene ends were 7 bases for V and 3 bases for J; bases not matched to a gene: 7. Germline V gene lookup returns CDR1 SGHRS and CDR2 YFSETQ. In nucleotides, the CDR3 is TGCGCCAGCCGGGCGGGACTAGAGACAGATACGCAGTATTTT. It is translated as CASRAGLETDTQYF.

The genes are TRBV29-1 and TRBJ1-1, with D possibly being TRBD1 (5 bases). CDR1 is SQVTM, CDR2 ANQGSEA, per germline. The CDR3 has 13 residues. V was clipped by 7 bases and J by 4 bases, with 16 bases between them. CDR3 residues: CSAGRGGGTEAFF. Here the CDR3 DNA reads TGCAGCGCGGGGAGGGGCGGGGGCACTGAAGCTTTCTTT.

This chain joins TRBV6-5 and TRBJ1-5, with a possible D match to TRBD1 (6 bases). CDR1 and CDR2 (germline): MNHEY, SVGAGI. V lost 0 bases and J 4 bases, leaving 10 bases between the germline ends. CDR3 length: 15 residues. CDR3 region: CASSYSRGGNQPQHF. DNA of the CDR3: TGTGCCAGCAGTTACTCGAGGGGGGGGAATCAGCCCCAGCATTTT.

The genes are TRBV18 and TRBJ1-1; D possibly corresponds to TRBD1 (5 bases). CDR1 is KGHSH, CDR2 LQKENI, per germline. V was clipped by 5 bases and J by 8 bases, with 12 bases between them. This CDR3 spans 12 amino acids. The CDR3 spells CASSSIAGEAFF. The CDR3 coding sequence is TGTGCCAGCTCATCAATAGCAGGGGAAGCTTTCTTT. The variable domain in full, completed from reference TRBV18 and TRBJ1-1, reads NAGVMQNPRHLVRRRGQEARLRCSPMKGHSHVYWYRQLPEEGLKFMVYLQKENIIDESGMPKERFSAEFPKEGPSILRIQQVVRGDSAAYFCASSSIAGEAFFGQGTRLTVV.

The chain couples TRBV7-9 to TRBJ1-1, with a tentative D call TRBD1 (6 bases). Germline CDR1 and CDR2: SEHNR and FQNEAQ (reference sequence). This CDR3 comprises 17 residues. Deletions cut 3 bases from V and 1 base from J, with 18 bases between. The DNA of the CDR3 is TGTGCCAGCAGCTTTCCGCCGGACAGACCATCGAACACTGAAGCTTTCTTT. Its protein is CASSFPPDRPSNTEAFF. Combining the CDR3 with reference TRBV7-9 and TRBJ1-1 gives the whole variable domain DTGVSQNPRHKITKRGQNVTFRCDPISEHNRLYWYRQTLGQGPEFLTYFQNEAQLEKSRLLSDRFSAERPKGSFSTLEIQRTEQGDSAMYLCASSFPPDRPSNTEAFFGQGTRLTVV.

The chain joins TRBV4-2 to TRBJ1-6; D possibly corresponds to TRBD1 (6 bases). This CDR3 is built from 16 residues. Deletions cut 8 bases from V and 0 bases from J, with 14 bases between. Germline CDR1 LGHNA, CDR2 YNFKEQ. CDR3 in amino acids: CASAGADYSYNSPLHF. The CDR3 nucleotides read TGTGCCAGCGCGGGGGCAGACTACTCCTATAATTCACCCCTCCACTTT.

The chain joins TRBV19 to TRBJ2-5; a possible D gene is TRBD2 (7 bases). From germline, CDR1 is LNHDA and CDR2 SQIVND (reference sequence). Between the trimmed V and J ends, which lost 3 bases and 5 bases, there was a span of 22 bases. The CDR3 has 17 amino acids. CDR3 DNA sequence: TGTGCCAGTAGTATGTGGCCTCGGGGGGCGGCCCGGGAGACCCAGTACTTC. Translating it yields CASSMWPRGAARETQYF.

CDR3 protein: CASSYLNRVQETQYF. DNA of the CDR3: TGTGCCAGCAGTTACCTAAACAGGGTACAAGAGACCCAGTACTTC. The V call is TRBV6-2 or TRBV6-3, the J call TRBJ2-5; D possibly corresponds to TRBD1 (6 bases). Per the germline V gene, CDR1 is MNHEY and CDR2 is SVGEGT. Trimming took off 2 bases at V and 2 bases at J, with 12 bases between the two ends. The CDR3 is made up of 15 amino acids.

The rearrangement links TRBV6-5 to TRBJ2-7; weak D call: TRBD1 (5 bases). CDR3 length equals 13 residues. Trimming took off 5 bases at V and 2 bases at J, with 10 bases between the two ends. The germline gives CDR1 MNHEY, CDR2 SVGAGI. The CDR3, as DNA: TGTGCCAGCAGTCAGGGATACGCCTACGAGCAGTACTTC. It translates to CASSQGYAYEQYF.